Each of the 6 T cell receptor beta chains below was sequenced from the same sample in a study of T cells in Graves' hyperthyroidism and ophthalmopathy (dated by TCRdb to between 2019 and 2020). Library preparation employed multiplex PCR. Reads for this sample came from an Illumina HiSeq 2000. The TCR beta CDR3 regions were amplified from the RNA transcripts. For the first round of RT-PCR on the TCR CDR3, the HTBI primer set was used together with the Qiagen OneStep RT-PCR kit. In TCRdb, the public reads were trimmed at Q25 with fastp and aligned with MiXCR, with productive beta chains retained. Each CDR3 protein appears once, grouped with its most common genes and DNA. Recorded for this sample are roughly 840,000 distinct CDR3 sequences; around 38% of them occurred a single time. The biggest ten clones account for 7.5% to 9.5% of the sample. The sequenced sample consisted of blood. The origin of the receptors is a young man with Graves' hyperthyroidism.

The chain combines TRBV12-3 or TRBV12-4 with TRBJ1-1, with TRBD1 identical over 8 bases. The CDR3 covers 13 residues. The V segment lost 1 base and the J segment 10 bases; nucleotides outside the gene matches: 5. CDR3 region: CASSLVGGTGAFF. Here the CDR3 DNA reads TGTGCCAGCAGTTTAGTCGGAGGGACAGGAGCTTTCTTT.

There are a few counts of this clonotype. CDR3 sequence: CASSHPTGNQPQHF. In DNA, the CDR3 is TGCGCCAGCAGCCACCCAACAGGGAATCAGCCCCAGCATTTT. The chain carries TRBV4-1 and TRBJ1-5; possible D gene TRBD1, 6 bases. The CDR3 sequence is 14 residues long. V was shortened by 3 bases and J by 4 bases, with 10 bases between the two germline ends. The germline CDR1 and CDR2 sequences are MGHRA and YSYEKL.

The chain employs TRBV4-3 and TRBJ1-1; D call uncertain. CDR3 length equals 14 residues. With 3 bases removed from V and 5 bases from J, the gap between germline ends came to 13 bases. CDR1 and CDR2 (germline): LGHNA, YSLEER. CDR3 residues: CASSHGRMGTEAFF. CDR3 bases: TGCGCCAGCAGCCATGGACGCATGGGGACTGAAGCTTTCTTT.

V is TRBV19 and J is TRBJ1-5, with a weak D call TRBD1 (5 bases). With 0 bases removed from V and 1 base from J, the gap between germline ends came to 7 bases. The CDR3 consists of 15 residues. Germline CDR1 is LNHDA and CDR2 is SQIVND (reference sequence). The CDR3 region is CASSIDPGSNQPQHF. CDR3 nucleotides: TGTGCCAGTAGTATAGATCCAGGGAGCAATCAGCCCCAGCATTTT.

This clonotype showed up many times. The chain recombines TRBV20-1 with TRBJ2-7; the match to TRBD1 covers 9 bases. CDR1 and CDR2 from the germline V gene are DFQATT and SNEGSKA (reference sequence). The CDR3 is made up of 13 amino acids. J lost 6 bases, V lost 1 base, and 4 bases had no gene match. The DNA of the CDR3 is TGCAGTGCTAGAGCACAGGGGGCGGGCGAGCAGTACTTC. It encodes CSARAQGAGEQYF.

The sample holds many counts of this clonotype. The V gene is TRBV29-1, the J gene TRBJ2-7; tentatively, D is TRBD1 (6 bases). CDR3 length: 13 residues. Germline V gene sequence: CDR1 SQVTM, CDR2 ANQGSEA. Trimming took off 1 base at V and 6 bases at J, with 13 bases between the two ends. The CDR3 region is CSVEGQALGEQYF. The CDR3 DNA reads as TGCAGCGTTGAAGGACAGGCCCTGGGCGAGCAGTACTTC.